This T cell receptor (beta chain) was retrieved from a study of blood T cell repertoires in COVID-19. Study-level information: COVID-19 samples from acute and convalescent phases originated in the United States, Italy and Spain. Sample material is recorded as cDNA or gDNA derived from T cells, B-cell-depleted T cells, or PBMCs.

The repertoire was sequenced with immunoSEQ multiplex PCR; TCRdb's copy has only in-frame clones and lacks some. This table has 70,000 or so clones, around 90% appearing once. CDR3 size: 12 residues. Germline V gene lookup returns CDR1 MNHEY and CDR2 SVGEGT. V was pared by 5 bases and J by 2 bases, with 6 bases between. Sequencing was done on a sample of peripheral blood. The sequence was obtained from an elderly woman with active or convalescent COVID-19. This chain joins TRBV6-2 or TRBV6-3 and TRBJ1-2; a weak D match, TRBD1 (5 bases). As DNA, the CDR3 is TGTGCCAGCAGTCCAGGGAACTATGGCTACACCTTC. This sequence encodes CASSPGNYGYTF.